This TCR beta chain was retrieved from a study of glioma-infiltrating T cells after dendritic cell vaccination. Clones were read by immunoSEQ multiplex PCR, and TCRdb kept only the in-frame ones, dropping some. The profile shows about 67,000 clones, about 76% of them singletons. Fresh-frozen tumor tissue and more than two years of survival data were available for all. Trimming pared 5 bases from V and 2 bases from J, leaving 13 bases between. The germline V gene has CDR1 SGHAT and CDR2 FQNNGV. The CDR3 covers 15 residues. Sample: blood, taken before dendritic cell vaccination. The chain couples TRBV11-2 to TRBJ1-3; D possibly corresponds to TRBD1 (5 bases). The receptor's source is a human donor with glioblastoma. The CDR3 bases are TGTGCCAGCAGCACATCAGGGTCGACTGGAAACACCATATATTTT. The encoded protein is CASSTSGSTGNTIYF.